The T cell receptor (beta chain) described here comes from a study of blood T cell repertoires in COVID-19. Overall study context: The United States, Italy and Spain provided the acute and convalescent COVID-19 samples. Sources were T cells, B-cell-depleted T cells, or PBMCs; the material itself was cDNA or gDNA.

Authors' methods: Amplification of reference gene primers was used by the study to estimate nucleated cell counts. Libraries were prepared by immunoSEQ multiplex PCR; TCRdb keeps only in-frame clonotypes and omits some of them. That table gives V, J and clone size, and the DNA gave D and trimming. This sample has 140,000 or so clones, with about four fifths found just once. The CDR3 has 14 amino acids. V was pared by 7 bases and J by 7 bases, with 18 bases between. Germline loops: CDR1 SNHLY, CDR2 FYNNEI. The clonotype was recovered from a woman older than 75 with acute or convalescent COVID-19. The chain combines TRBV2 with TRBJ2-3; tentatively, D is TRBD2 (7 bases). The sequenced sample consisted of peripheral blood. The chain's CDR3 is CASTGDGGPNTQYF. CDR3 nucleotides: TGTGCCAGCACTGGAGACGGGGGGCCAAATACGCAGTATTTT.